The 21 T cell receptor beta chains in this list originate from one sample, sequenced in a study of shared clonotypes between healthy human individuals. The method was immunoSEQ multiplex PCR; TCRdb's version includes in-frame clones alone and lacks a portion of them. The sample has some 1,100,000 clones; about 80% are singletons. The sequencing input was memory CD4+ T cells from PBMCs. Stated subset: CD45RA-negative fraction. All receptors come from a man between 18 and 35 years old in good health. Some clones in this sample may be carry-over from other donors' samples.

The CDR3 reads CASSGNQETQYF. The DNA of the CDR3 is TGTGCCAGTTCGGGAAATCAAGAGACCCAGTACTTC. The genes are TRBV2 and TRBJ2-5; tentatively, D is TRBD2 (5 bases). The germline V and J ends were trimmed by 9 bases and 2 bases, with 10 bases remaining between them. Per germline, CDR1 SNHLY and CDR2 FYNNEI. This CDR3 is built from 12 residues.

This clone occurred a few times. This specimen includes other DNA sequences encoding the same CDR3. The chain uses TRBV5-1 and TRBJ2-2; D is perhaps TRBD2 (5 bases). Germline V CDR1 and CDR2: SGHRS, YFSETQ. Trimming left V 4 bases short and J 0 bases short, with 7 bases between. The CDR3 loop spans 14 amino acids. CDR3 sequence reads: CASSLGANTGELFF. CDR3 in DNA: TGCGCCAGCAGCCTCGGGGCGAACACCGGGGAGCTGTTTTTT.

V gene TRBV5-8 combines with J gene TRBJ1-2, with D tentatively TRBD1 (6 bases). This CDR3 comprises 14 residues. Germline V lookup: CDR1 SGHTS, CDR2 YDEGEE. V was pared by 2 bases and J by 4 bases, with 12 bases between. The CDR3 protein is CASSFLPGVYGYTF. The CDR3, as DNA: TGTGCCAGCAGCTTTCTTCCAGGGGTCTATGGCTACACCTTC.

The chain joins TRBV28 to TRBJ2-5; D remains unclear. The CDR3 has 14 amino acids. Germline lookup yields CDR1 MDHEN and CDR2 SYDVKM. V shed 5 bases and J shed 1 base, with 11 bases lying between them. The CDR3 DNA reads as TGTGCCAGCAGTCCCAGGTTAGCCCAAGAGACCCAGTACTTC. It yields the protein CASSPRLAQETQYF.

This chain joins TRBV30 and TRBJ1-3, with D maybe TRBD1 (5 bases). The CDR3 runs 13 residues. The germline CDR1 and CDR2 sequences are GTSNPN and SVGIG (reference sequence). V was shortened by 8 bases and J by 0 bases, with 11 bases between the two germline ends. CDR3 residues: CAASGTSGNTIYF. In DNA, the CDR3 is TGTGCCGCGTCCGGGACCTCTGGAAACACCATATATTTT.

This clone appeared a few times. The CDR3 protein is CASSVAVRGSGYTF. CDR3 bases: TGTGCCAGCAGCGTAGCCGTCAGGGGAAGCGGCTACACCTTC. V and J are TRBV9 and TRBJ1-2, with D possibly matching TRBD1 (6 bases). The V gene's germline CDR1 is SGDLS and CDR2 YYNGEE. CDR3 length: 14 residues. The V end lost 0 bases, the J end lost 8 bases, and 14 bases lay between the germline ends.

The genes are TRBV2 and TRBJ2-1, with D uncertain. The germline V and J ends were trimmed by 4 bases and 8 bases, with 12 bases remaining between them. This CDR3 has 13 residues. Per the germline V gene, CDR1 is SNHLY and CDR2 is FYNNEI. The CDR3 DNA reads as TGTGCCAGCAGTGGAGCCCTCCCCGATGAGCAGTTCTTC. Residues: CASSGALPDEQFF. Drawing the rest from reference TRBV2 and TRBJ2-1, the complete variable domain is EPEVTQTPSHQVTQMGQEVILRCVPISNHLYFYWYRQILGQKVEFLVSFYNNEISEKSEIFDDQFSVERPDGSNFTLKIRSTKLEDSAMYFCASSGALPDEQFFGPGTRLTVL.

At least ten counts were recorded for this clone. The chain is built from TRBV11-1 and TRBJ1-1; D is possibly TRBD1 (5 bases). The V end lost 0 bases, the J end lost 8 bases, and 10 bases lay between the germline ends. This CDR3 is built from 13 residues. Germline lookup yields CDR1 SGHAT and CDR2 FQDESV (reference sequence). In DNA, the CDR3 is TGTGCCAGCAGCTTAGCGTCCGGGACCGAAGCTTTCTTT. Protein sequence: CASSLASGTEAFF.

The table lists this clone with a few counts. V is TRBV15 and J is TRBJ2-7; 9 bases match TRBD1. The CDR3 sequence is 16 residues long. After removal of 5 bases from V and 2 bases from J, the junction contained 10 bases not matched to a gene. Germline V gene sequence: CDR1 LNHNV, CDR2 YYDKDF (reference sequence). The CDR3 region has the DNA TGTGCCACCAGCCACCCAGGACAGGGGAAGGCCTACGAGCAGTACTTC. Translation: CATSHPGQGKAYEQYF.

The chain couples TRBV5-3 to TRBJ1-3; D gene ambiguous. TRBV5-3 carries the ORF label, with uncertain function. The CDR3 covers 14 residues. V dropped 5 bases and J dropped 6 bases, with 15 bases sitting between them. This CDR3 is CARSSGMMKNTIYF. In nucleotides, the CDR3 is TGTGCCAGAAGTTCCGGGATGATGAAAAACACCATATATTTT.

V usage is TRBV5-1 and J usage is TRBJ2-7, with D unclear. This CDR3 has 14 amino acids. The V gene's germline CDR1 is SGHRS and CDR2 YFSETQ. V gave up 4 bases and J gave up 2 bases, with 13 bases separating them. CDR3 nucleotide sequence: TGCGCCAGCAGCATCCTGACAAGTACCTACGAGCAGTACTTC. It translates to CASSILTSTYEQYF.

V is TRBV28 and J is TRBJ2-1; D unresolved. The CDR3 runs 14 residues. The germline V and J ends were trimmed by 3 bases and 0 bases, with 6 bases remaining between them. From germline, CDR1 is MDHEN and CDR2 SYDVKM. CDR3 region: CASSLRLSYNEQFF. The CDR3 coding sequence is TGTGCCAGCAGTTTGAGGCTCTCCTACAATGAGCAGTTCTTC.

The chain carries TRBV12-2 and TRBJ1-3. TRBV12-2 is given as a pseudogene. The CDR3 runs 16 residues. CDR3 nucleotides: TGTGCAAGTCGCTCCCCCCCGGGGAGGGGCTGGGACACCATATATTTT. Translating gives CASRSPPGRGWDTIYF.

This clone was seen a handful of times. This chain joins TRBV5-4 and TRBJ1-4; a weak D match, TRBD1 (6 bases). Trimming cost V 4 bases and J 10 bases, with 20 bases left between them. Germline-derived CDR1 and CDR2 are SGHNT and YYREEE (reference sequence). The CDR3 contains 15 residues. The CDR3, as DNA: TGTGCCAGCAGCCGCACACCCGAGGGGGTCGGAAAACTGTTTTTT. Its translation is CASSRTPEGVGKLFF.

The chain has TRBV15 and TRBJ1-4; D gene uncertain. V was cut by 0 bases and J by 10 bases, with 6 bases left in between. The CDR3 contains 12 residues. Germline CDR1 LNHNV, CDR2 YYDKDF (reference sequence). The DNA of the CDR3 is TGTGCCACCAGCAGAGAAGTCGGAAAACTGTTTTTT. Translating gives CATSREVGKLFF.

The chain couples TRBV4-2 to TRBJ1-4; tentative D call: TRBD1 (6 bases). Trimming removed 0 bases at V and 0 bases at J, with 11 bases between. Germline V gene sequence: CDR1 LGHNA, CDR2 YNFKEQ. The CDR3 extends over 17 amino acids. CDR3 sequence: CASSQEPHRATNEKLFF. DNA for the CDR3: TGTGCCAGCAGCCAAGAGCCCCACAGGGCAACTAATGAAAAACTGTTTTTT.

V is TRBV13 and J is TRBJ2-5, with D possibly called TRBD1 or TRBD2 (5 bases each). Germline V gene lookup returns CDR1 PRHDT and CDR2 FYEKMQ (reference sequence). The CDR3 length is 14 residues. Trimming took 3 bases from V and 1 from J, leaving 9 bases between them. The CDR3 spells CASSLVGTQETQYF. The DNA of the CDR3 is TGTGCCAGCAGCTTGGTGGGGACCCAAGAGACCCAGTACTTC.

The genes are TRBV7-2 and TRBJ1-5; D is unresolved. Germline CDR1 reads SGHTA; CDR2 reads FQGNSA. V gave up 5 bases and J gave up 4 bases, with 18 bases separating them. The CDR3 extends over 16 amino acids. The CDR3, as DNA: TGTGCCAGCAGCCCGAGCGGCCCTGGTTGGAATCAGCCCCAGCATTTT. Amino acids: CASSPSGPGWNQPQHF.

V and J are TRBV28 and TRBJ2-7; TRBD1 matches 7 bases. The CDR3 totals 15 residues. The V and J ends lost 6 bases and 0 bases, in that order; junction bases with no gene match: 8. The V gene's germline CDR1 is MDHEN and CDR2 SYDVKM. The CDR3 DNA reads TGTGCCAGCAGCTCGAAAGACAGGGCCTCCTACGAGCAGTACTTC. Encoded protein: CASSSKDRASYEQYF.

The chain uses TRBV7-8 and TRBJ2-2, with D possibly matching TRBD2 (6 bases). Germline values: CDR1 SGHVS, CDR2 FQNEAQ. The CDR3 runs to 15 residues. V gave up 1 base and J gave up 1 base, with 7 bases separating them. The CDR3 nucleotides are TGTGCCAGCAGCTTAGGGCGGGAGAACACCGGGGAGCTGTTTTTT. Translating gives CASSLGRENTGELFF.

This clone has a handful of counts. This chain links TRBV5-4 with TRBJ1-2; D uncertain. Per germline, CDR1 SGHNT and CDR2 YYREEE (reference sequence). V gave up 0 bases and J gave up 4 bases, with 10 bases separating them. The CDR3 consists of 14 residues. The CDR3 protein is CASSLGGLPYGYTF. The DNA for the CDR3 is TGTGCCAGCAGCTTGGGAGGGCTCCCCTATGGCTACACCTTC.